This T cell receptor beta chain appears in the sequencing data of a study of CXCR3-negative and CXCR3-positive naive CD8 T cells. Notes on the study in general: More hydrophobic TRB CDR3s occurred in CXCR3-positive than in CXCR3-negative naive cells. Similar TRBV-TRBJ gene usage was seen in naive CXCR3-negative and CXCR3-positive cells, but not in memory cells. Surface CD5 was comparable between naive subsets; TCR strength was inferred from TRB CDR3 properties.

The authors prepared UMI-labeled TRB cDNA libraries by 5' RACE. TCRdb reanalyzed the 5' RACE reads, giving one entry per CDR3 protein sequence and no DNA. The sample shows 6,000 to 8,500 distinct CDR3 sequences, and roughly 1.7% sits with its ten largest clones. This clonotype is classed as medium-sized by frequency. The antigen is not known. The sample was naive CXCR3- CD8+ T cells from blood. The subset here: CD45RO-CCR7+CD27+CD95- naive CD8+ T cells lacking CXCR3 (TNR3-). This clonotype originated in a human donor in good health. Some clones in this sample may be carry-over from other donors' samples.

The CDR3 protein is CASSLGQGDIQYF. The gene calls are TRBV5-1 and TRBJ2-4; TCRdb returns TRBD1, unconfirmable since there is no DNA. CDR1 SGHRS and CDR2 YFSETQ come from the germline V gene. CDR3 length: 13 amino acids.